One TCR beta chain is described in this entry. The source of the sample is a study of T cell changes during pregnancy in multiple sclerosis. Trimming pared 0 bases from V and 0 bases from J, leaving 12 bases between. This CDR3 is 16 amino acids long. Germline loops: CDR1 SGHRS, CDR2 YFSETQ. Measured with immunoSEQ multiplex PCR; TCRdb has only the in-frame clones, and not every one. Among 50,000 or so clones, around 90% were seen once, and the ten largest hold approximately 1%. This receptor was identified in a female donor in good health, enrolled as a control in a pregnancy study. The sample in question was peripheral blood, obtained after pregnancy. The J gene is TRBJ1-1, the V gene TRBV5-1; D unresolved. CDR3 amino acids: CASSLGLSNLNTEAFF. CDR3 nucleotide sequence: TGCGCCAGCAGCTTGGGGCTTAGCAATTTGAACACTGAAGCTTTCTTT.